These 16 T cell receptor beta chains originate from one sample sequenced in a study of cytomegalovirus exposure and HLA in healthy donors. In the PCR, 60 Vbeta and 13 Jbeta primers were used. Sequencing was performed with immunoSEQ multiplex PCR; in TCRdb, only in-frame clones are kept and a portion is missing. The sample lists about 130,000 clones, roughly three quarters seen once, with around 2% in the top ten. Source material: PBMCs. These receptors originate from a young man in good health and CMV-seronegative.

The chain recombines TRBV30 with TRBJ2-7, with 9 bases aligning to TRBD2. V lost 0 bases to trimming and J lost 3 bases; unmatched junction nucleotides: 3. The CDR3 is made up of 14 amino acids. CDR1 GTSNPN and CDR2 SVGIG come from the germline V gene (reference sequence). CDR3 DNA: TGTGCCTGGAGTGTTGGTAGCGGGAGCTACGAGCAGTACTTC. It is translated as CAWSVGSGSYEQYF.

This sequence joins TRBV5-6 and TRBJ2-4; possibly TRBD2 for D (5 bases). CDR1 and CDR2 from the germline V gene are SGHDT and YYEEEE. The V end lost 5 bases, the J end lost 0 bases, and 24 bases lay between the germline ends. The CDR3 contains 19 residues. CDR3 loop: CASRPRSVPGLLAKNIQYF. The CDR3 nucleotides are TGTGCCAGCAGGCCGCGATCGGTCCCGGGGTTATTAGCCAAAAACATTCAGTACTTC.

V usage is TRBV5-1 and J usage is TRBJ1-2; tentatively, D is TRBD1 (6 bases). V lost 0 bases, J lost 8 bases, and 14 bases lay in between. CDR3 length equals 14 residues. Germline-derived CDR1 and CDR2 are SGHRS and YFSETQ. CDR3 sequence reads: CASSLGGPGEGYTF. The CDR3 coding sequence is TGCGCCAGCAGCTTGGGAGGGCCAGGGGAAGGCTACACCTTC. Supplemented by reference TRBV5-1 and TRBJ1-2, the full variable domain reads KAGVTQTPRYLIKTRGQQVTLSCSPISGHRSVSWYQQTPGQGLQFLFEYFSETQRNKGNFPGRFSGRQFSNSRSEMNVSTLELGDSALYLCASSLGGPGEGYTFGSGTRLTVV.

In this sample, this clone turned up a few times. This sequence joins TRBV5-1 and TRBJ2-7; TRBD1 agrees at 7 bases. The CDR3 consists of 14 residues. V shed 0 bases, J shed 5 bases, and the junction held 5 bases outside the gene matches. Germline V gene lookup returns CDR1 SGHRS and CDR2 YFSETQ. The chain's CDR3 is CASSLVDRVNEQYF. The DNA for the CDR3 is TGCGCCAGCAGCTTGGTCGACAGGGTGAACGAGCAGTACTTC.

This chain joins TRBV28 and TRBJ2-3, with 7 nucleotides matching TRBD1. Germline values: CDR1 MDHEN, CDR2 SYDVKM. V dropped 4 bases and J dropped 3; count of bases not matched to a gene: 10. The CDR3 contains 16 residues. The CDR3, as DNA: TGTGCCAGCAGTTACGGGGCAGGGGGTGGTACAGATACGCAGTATTTT. Translation: CASSYGAGGGTDTQYF.

The chain is built from TRBV7-2 and TRBJ1-4; D perhaps matches TRBD1 (6 bases). With 5 bases removed from V and 8 bases from J, the gap between germline ends came to 18 bases. CDR1 and CDR2 from the germline V gene are SGHTA and FQGNSA. The CDR3 length is 15 residues. The CDR3 spells CASSPRGGRVEKLFF. In DNA form, the CDR3 reads TGTGCCAGCAGCCCCCGCGGGGGGCGGGTCGAAAAACTGTTTTTT.

This clone has a handful of counts. The chain links TRBV6-1 to TRBJ1-2; the D is unclear. The CDR3 loop spans 17 amino acids. V lost 4 bases and J 8 bases, leaving 26 bases between the germline ends. Germline V gives CDR1 MNHNS, CDR2 SASEGT. In nucleotides, the CDR3 is TGTGCCAGCAGTGTCACCGGTGGGAGGCTATTAGGATACGGCTACACCTTC. It codes for CASSVTGGRLLGYGYTF.

This chain connects TRBV11-3 to TRBJ2-3; 10 bases map to TRBD2. Germline CDR1 and CDR2: SGHNT and YENEEA. This CDR3 has 16 residues. Trimming took 1 base from V and 1 from J; bases not matched to a gene: 2. The CDR3 region has the DNA TGTGCCAGCAGCTTAGGTGGGACTAGCGGCACAGATACGCAGTATTTT. Encoded protein: CASSLGGTSGTDTQYF.

CDR3 residues: CASSLWGTSGSTDTQYF. The CDR3 coding sequence is TGTGCCAGCAGTTTATGGGGGACTAGCGGAAGCACAGATACGCAGTATTTT. V is TRBV28 and J is TRBJ2-3; 11 positions agree with TRBD2. CDR3 length: 17 amino acids. V shed 0 bases, J shed 0 bases, and the junction held 2 bases outside the gene matches. Germline-derived CDR1 and CDR2 are MDHEN and SYDVKM. Full variable domain (outside the CDR3, taken from reference TRBV28 and TRBJ2-3): DVKVTQSSRYLVKRTGEKVFLECVQDMDHENMFWYRQDPGLGLRLIYFSYDVKMKEKGDIPEGYSVSREKKERFSLILESASTNQTSMYLCASSLWGTSGSTDTQYFGPGTRLTVL.

The chain combines TRBV28 with TRBJ2-2; perhaps TRBD1 as D (5 bases). V lost 3 bases, J lost 4 bases, and 12 bases lay in between. From germline, CDR1 is MDHEN and CDR2 SYDVKM. The CDR3 contains 15 residues. The CDR3 DNA reads as TGTGCCAGCAGTTTCGTCGTAGGGGCCACCGGGGAGCTGTTTTTT. Translation: CASSFVVGATGELFF.

The chain combines TRBV6-5 with TRBJ2-2; TRBD1 aligns across 10 bases. V shed 2 bases, J shed 6 bases, and the junction held 6 bases outside the gene matches. This CDR3 is built from 16 residues. CDR1 and CDR2 from the germline V gene are MNHEY and SVGAGI. CDR3 sequence (DNA): TGTGCCAGCAGTTACACGACAGGGGGCCTCCCCGGGGAGCTGTTTTTT. It is translated as CASSYTTGGLPGELFF.

V and J are TRBV5-1 and TRBJ2-3; the match to TRBD2 covers 14 bases. CDR3 size: 17 residues. Trimming at V came to 0 bases and at J to 1 base, leaving 1 base not matched to a gene. Germline V gene sequence: CDR1 SGHRS, CDR2 YFSETQ. The CDR3 region has the DNA TGCGCCAGCAGCTTGGGACTAGCGGGAGGGGGCACAGATACGCAGTATTTT. Translated, it gives CASSLGLAGGGTDTQYF.

The chain links TRBV6-1 to TRBJ2-7; D is undetermined. CDR1 MNHNS and CDR2 SASEGT come from the germline V gene. V was cut by 3 bases and J by 0 bases, with 6 bases left in between. This CDR3 has 13 amino acids. The DNA of the CDR3 is TGTGCCAGCAGTGAGAGGAGCTCCTACGAGCAGTACTTC. This codes for CASSERSSYEQYF.

This clone was seen a few times. The chain links TRBV6-1 to TRBJ2-4, with 9 bases aligning to TRBD1. There are 14 residues in the CDR3. The germline gives CDR1 MNHNS, CDR2 SASEGT. With 3 bases clipped from V and 8 bases from J, the junction kept 5 bases outside the gene matches. CDR3 in amino acids: CASSDWTGEYIQYF. Written as DNA, the CDR3 is TGTGCCAGCAGTGATTGGACAGGGGAATACATTCAGTACTTC.

The gene calls are TRBV19 and TRBJ2-5; TRBD2 agrees at 13 bases. The germline V gene has CDR1 LNHDA and CDR2 SQIVND (reference sequence). The CDR3 totals 22 residues. With V trimmed by 3 bases and J by 5 bases, 24 bases remained unmatched. For the CDR3, the DNA is TGTGCCAGTAGTATCACTCATACACCGGGACTAGCGGGATTATTGAGGCGCGAGACCCAGTACTTC. Protein sequence: CASSITHTPGLAGLLRRETQYF.

The CDR3 loop reads CASSLLGGDAYNEQFF. CDR3 nucleotides: TGTGCCAGCAGTTTATTGGGGGGAGACGCCTACAATGAGCAGTTCTTC. The J gene is TRBJ2-1, the V gene TRBV28, with TRBD2 as a possible D gene (6 bases). The germline V gene encodes CDR1 MDHEN and CDR2 SYDVKM. The CDR3 sequence is 16 residues long. The ends were cut back, 1 base at V and 2 bases at J, with 12 bases in the middle.